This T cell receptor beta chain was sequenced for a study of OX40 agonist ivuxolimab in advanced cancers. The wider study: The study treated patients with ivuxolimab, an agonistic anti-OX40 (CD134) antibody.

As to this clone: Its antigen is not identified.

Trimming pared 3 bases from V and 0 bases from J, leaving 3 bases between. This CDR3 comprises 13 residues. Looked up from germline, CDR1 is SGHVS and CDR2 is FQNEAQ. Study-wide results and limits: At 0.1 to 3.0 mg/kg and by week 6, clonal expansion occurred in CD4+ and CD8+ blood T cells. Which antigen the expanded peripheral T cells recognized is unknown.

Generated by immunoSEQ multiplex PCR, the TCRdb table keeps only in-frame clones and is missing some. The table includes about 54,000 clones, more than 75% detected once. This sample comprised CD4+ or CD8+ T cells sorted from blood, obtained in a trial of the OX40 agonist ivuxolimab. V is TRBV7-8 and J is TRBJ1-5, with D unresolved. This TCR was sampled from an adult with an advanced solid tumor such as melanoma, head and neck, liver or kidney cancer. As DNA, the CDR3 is TGTGCCAGCAGCTTTGCTAGCAATCAGCCCCAGCATTTT. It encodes CASSFASNQPQHF.